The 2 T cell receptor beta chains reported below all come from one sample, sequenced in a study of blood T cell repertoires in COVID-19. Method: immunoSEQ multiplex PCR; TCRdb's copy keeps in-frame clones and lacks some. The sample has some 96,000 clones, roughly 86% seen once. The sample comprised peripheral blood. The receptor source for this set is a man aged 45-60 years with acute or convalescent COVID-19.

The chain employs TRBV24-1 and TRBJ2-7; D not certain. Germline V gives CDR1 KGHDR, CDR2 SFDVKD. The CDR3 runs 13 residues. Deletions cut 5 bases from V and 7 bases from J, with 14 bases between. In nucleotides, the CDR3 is TGTGCCACCAGTGGTAATTTACCTCAGGAGCAGTACTTC. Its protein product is CATSGNLPQEQYF.

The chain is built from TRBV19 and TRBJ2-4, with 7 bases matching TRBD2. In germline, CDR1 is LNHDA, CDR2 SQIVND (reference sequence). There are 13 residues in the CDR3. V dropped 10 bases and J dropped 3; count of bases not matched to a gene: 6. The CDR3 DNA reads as TGTGCCACCTTGGGGGGGAGCAAAAACATTCAGTACTTC. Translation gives CATLGGSKNIQYF.